The source of this T cell receptor beta chain is a study of blood T cell repertoires in COVID-19. Germline V gene lookup returns CDR1 MNHEY and CDR2 SVGAGI. This CDR3 is built from 13 residues. V gave up 8 bases and J gave up 3 bases, with 14 bases separating them. Clones were sequenced by immunoSEQ multiplex PCR, and TCRdb holds only the in-frame ones, with some missing. The sample has approximately 380,000 clones, approximately 89% seen once; the top ten hold about 0.9%. The V gene is TRBV6-5, the J gene TRBJ2-7, with D hard to call. The receptor was derived from a woman between 40 and 50 years old who had been exposed to COVID-19. Sequencing was performed on PBMCs or T cells enriched from blood (not recorded which). The CDR3 nucleotides are TGTGCCAGCGTAACAGACACATACTACGAGCAGTACTTC. Its translation is CASVTDTYYEQYF.